These 8 T cell receptor beta chains were sequenced from one sample in a study of blood T cells in healthy people across ages. A second about 7 to 12 cycle PCR used barcoded and J-beta primers. TCRdb re-analysed the 5' RACE reads in MiXCR, keeping a single row per CDR3 protein. The sample comprises approximately 800,000 distinct CDR3 sequences, 56% of which are singletons, and more than 25% rests with the top ten. The specimen was blood. The receptor set was obtained from a man in his forties in good health.

This sequence joins TRBV27 and TRBJ2-5, with TRBD1 matching over 9 bases. The end of the DNA is better explained by TRBJ2-7, so the J call may be wrong. The CDR3 spans 14 residues. Germline V gives CDR1 MNHEY, CDR2 SMNVEV (reference sequence). CDR3 residues: CASSWGQGDYEQYF. In nucleotides, the CDR3 is TGTGCCAGCAGTTGGGGACAGGGAGACTACGAGCAGTACTTC.

This clonotype appeared a few times. The gene calls are TRBV4-3 and TRBJ2-7, with D unresolved. The CDR3 loop spans 15 amino acids. With 1 base removed from V and 0 bases from J, the gap between germline ends came to 10 bases. CDR1 is LGHNA, CDR2 YSLEER, per germline. DNA of the CDR3: TGCGCCAGCAGCCAAGGGTACCGAGACTCCTACGAGCAGTACTTC. Residues: CASSQGYRDSYEQYF.

The gene calls are TRBV7-2 and TRBJ2-5; unclear D gene. Trimming left V 1 base short and J 0 bases short, with 3 bases between. The length of the CDR3 is 13 residues. Germline values: CDR1 SGHTA, CDR2 FQGNSA. The CDR3 nucleotides are TGTGCCAGCAGCTTAGACTACCAAGAGACCCAGTACTTC. Residues: CASSLDYQETQYF.

The sample holds a few counts of this clonotype. The chain links TRBV10-3 to TRBJ1-4, with 8 bases identical to TRBD1. V was clipped by 3 bases and J by 10 bases; unmatched bases: 4. The CDR3 totals 13 residues. Germline V gene data show CDR1 as ENHRY and CDR2 as SYGVKD. The CDR3 reads CAISETGGGKLFF. CDR3 sequence (DNA): TGTGCCATCAGTGAAACAGGGGGAGGAAAACTGTTTTTT.

This clonotype turned up a few times. The chain uses TRBV29-1 and TRBJ2-6; 8 positions match TRBD2. Germline assignment: CDR1 SQVTM and CDR2 ANQGSEA. The CDR3 loop spans 19 amino acids. The ends lost 0 bases at V and 0 bases at J; junction bases unmatched: 10. In DNA form, the CDR3 reads TGCAGCGTTGAAGATCTATTGTTCGGGGGGGACTCTGGGGCCAACGTCCTGACTTTC. It specifies CSVEDLLFGGDSGANVLTF.

The rearrangement joins TRBV2 to TRBJ1-4; D gene ambiguous. Germline lookup yields CDR1 SNHLY and CDR2 FYNNEI. This CDR3 has 11 amino acids. The ends were cut back, 6 bases at V and 5 bases at J, with 4 bases in the middle. In nucleotides, the CDR3 is TGTGCCAGCAGGATAAATGAAAAACTGTTTTTT. Translated: CASRINEKLFF.

This clonotype has more than one count but fewer than ten. V and J are TRBV20-1 and TRBJ1-6; D unclear. V was trimmed by 3 bases and J by 5 bases, leaving 8 bases between them. The CDR3 sequence is 13 residues long. Germline V gene lookup returns CDR1 DFQATT and CDR2 SNEGSKA (reference sequence). The CDR3 sequence is CSAREWNNSPLHF. In DNA form, the CDR3 reads TGCAGTGCTAGGGAATGGAATAATTCACCCCTCCACTTT.

This clonotype has at least ten counts. The V call is TRBV3-1, the J call TRBJ1-2; D gene uncertain. Trimming pared 0 bases from V and 4 bases from J, leaving 0 bases between. Germline V CDR1 and CDR2: LGHDT, YNNKEL (reference sequence). This CDR3 contains 11 residues. The CDR3 region has the DNA TGTGCCAGCAGCCAAGACTATGGCTACACCTTC. This gives the protein CASSQDYGYTF.